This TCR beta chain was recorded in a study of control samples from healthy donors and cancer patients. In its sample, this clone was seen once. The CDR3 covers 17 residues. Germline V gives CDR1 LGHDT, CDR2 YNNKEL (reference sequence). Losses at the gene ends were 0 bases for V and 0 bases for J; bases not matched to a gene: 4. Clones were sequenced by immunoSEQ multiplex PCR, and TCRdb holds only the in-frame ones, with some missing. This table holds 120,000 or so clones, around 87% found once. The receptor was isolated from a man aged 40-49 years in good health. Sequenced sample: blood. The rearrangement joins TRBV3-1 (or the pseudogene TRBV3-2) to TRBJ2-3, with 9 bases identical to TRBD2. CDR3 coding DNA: TGTGCCAGCAGCCAAGATTTACTAGCGGGTAGCACAGATACGCAGTATTTT. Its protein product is CASSQDLLAGSTDTQYF.